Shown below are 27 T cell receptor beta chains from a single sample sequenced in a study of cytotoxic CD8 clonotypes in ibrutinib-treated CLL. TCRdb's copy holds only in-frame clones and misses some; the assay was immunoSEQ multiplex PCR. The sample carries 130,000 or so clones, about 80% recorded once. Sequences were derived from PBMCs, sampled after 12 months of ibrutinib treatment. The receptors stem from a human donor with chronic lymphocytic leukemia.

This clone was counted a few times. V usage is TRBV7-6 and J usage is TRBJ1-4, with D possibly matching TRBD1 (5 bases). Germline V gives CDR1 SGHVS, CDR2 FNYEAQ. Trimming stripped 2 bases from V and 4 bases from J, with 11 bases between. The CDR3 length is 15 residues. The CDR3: CASSLSTDSNEKLFF. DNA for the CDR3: TGTGCCAGCAGCTTATCCACTGACAGTAATGAAAAACTGTTTTTT.

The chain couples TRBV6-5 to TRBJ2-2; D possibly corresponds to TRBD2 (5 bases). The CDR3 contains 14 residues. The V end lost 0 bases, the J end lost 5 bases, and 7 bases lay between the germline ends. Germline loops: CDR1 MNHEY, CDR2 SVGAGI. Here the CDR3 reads CASSYSSGTGELFF. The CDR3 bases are TGTGCCAGCAGTTACTCGTCGGGGACCGGGGAGCTGTTTTTT.

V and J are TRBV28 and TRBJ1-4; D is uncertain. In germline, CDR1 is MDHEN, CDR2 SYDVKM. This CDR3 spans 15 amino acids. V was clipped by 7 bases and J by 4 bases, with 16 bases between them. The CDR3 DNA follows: TGTGCCAGCACCAAACCGACGGGTTATAATGAAAAACTGTTTTTT. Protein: CASTKPTGYNEKLFF.

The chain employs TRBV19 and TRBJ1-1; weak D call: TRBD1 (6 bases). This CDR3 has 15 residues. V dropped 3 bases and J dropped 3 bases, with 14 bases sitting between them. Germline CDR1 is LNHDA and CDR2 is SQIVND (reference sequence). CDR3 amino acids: CASSISWGGYTEAFF. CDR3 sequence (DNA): TGTGCCAGTAGTATCTCCTGGGGGGGCTACACTGAAGCTTTCTTT.

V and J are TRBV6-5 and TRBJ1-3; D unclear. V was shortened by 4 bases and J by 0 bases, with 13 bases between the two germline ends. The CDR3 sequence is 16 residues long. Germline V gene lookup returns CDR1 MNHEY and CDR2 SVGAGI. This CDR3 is CASSSYFLDSGNTIYF. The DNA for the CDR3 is TGTGCCAGCAGTTCTTACTTCTTAGACTCTGGAAACACCATATATTTT.

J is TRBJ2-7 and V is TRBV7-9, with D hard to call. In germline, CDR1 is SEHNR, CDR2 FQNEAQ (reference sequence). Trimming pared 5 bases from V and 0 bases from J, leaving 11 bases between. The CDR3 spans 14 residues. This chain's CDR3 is CASSQFESSYEQYF. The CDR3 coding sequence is TGTGCCAGCAGCCAGTTCGAGAGCTCCTACGAGCAGTACTTC.

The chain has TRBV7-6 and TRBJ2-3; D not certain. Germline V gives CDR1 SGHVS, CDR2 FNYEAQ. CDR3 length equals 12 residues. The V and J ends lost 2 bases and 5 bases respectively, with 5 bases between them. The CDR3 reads CASSLQQDTQYF. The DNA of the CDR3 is TGTGCCAGCAGCTTACAGCAAGATACGCAGTATTTT.

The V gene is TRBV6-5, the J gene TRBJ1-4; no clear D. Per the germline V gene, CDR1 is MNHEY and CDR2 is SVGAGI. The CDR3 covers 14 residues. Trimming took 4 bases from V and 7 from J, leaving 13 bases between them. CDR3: CASSSDLYGEKLFF. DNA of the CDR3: TGTGCCAGCAGTTCGGATTTGTATGGTGAAAAACTGTTTTTT.

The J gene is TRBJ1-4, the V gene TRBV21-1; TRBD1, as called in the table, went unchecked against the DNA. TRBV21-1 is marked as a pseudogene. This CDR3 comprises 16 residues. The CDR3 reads CASSKDPGVTNEKLFF. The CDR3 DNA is TGTGCCAGCAGCAAAGACCCAGGGGTTACTAATGAAAAACTGTTTTTT.

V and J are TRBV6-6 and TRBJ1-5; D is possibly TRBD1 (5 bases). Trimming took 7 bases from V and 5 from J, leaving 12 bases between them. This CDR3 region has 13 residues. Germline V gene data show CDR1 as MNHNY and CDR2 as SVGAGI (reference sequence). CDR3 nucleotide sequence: TGTGCCAGCACTCGACAGCGCTATCAGCCCCAGCATTTT. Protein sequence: CASTRQRYQPQHF.

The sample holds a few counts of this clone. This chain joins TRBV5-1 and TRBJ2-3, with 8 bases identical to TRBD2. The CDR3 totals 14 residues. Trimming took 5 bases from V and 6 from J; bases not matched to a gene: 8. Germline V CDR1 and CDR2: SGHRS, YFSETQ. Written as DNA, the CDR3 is TGCGCCAGCAGGAAGGGCGGGGGGTCGGATACGCAGTATTTT. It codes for CASRKGGGSDTQYF.

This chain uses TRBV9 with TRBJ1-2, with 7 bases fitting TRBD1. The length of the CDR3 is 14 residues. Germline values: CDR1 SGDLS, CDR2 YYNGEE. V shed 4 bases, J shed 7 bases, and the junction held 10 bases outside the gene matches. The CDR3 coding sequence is TGTGCCAGCAGCCCCCGCACAGGGGCGGGTGGCTACACCTTC. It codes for CASSPRTGAGGYTF. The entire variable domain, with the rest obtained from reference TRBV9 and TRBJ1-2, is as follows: DSGVTQTPKHLITATGQRVTLRCSPRSGDLSVYWYQQSLDQGLQFLIQYYNGEERAKGNILERFSAQQFPDLHSELNLSSLELGDSALYFCASSPRTGAGGYTFGSGTRLTVV.

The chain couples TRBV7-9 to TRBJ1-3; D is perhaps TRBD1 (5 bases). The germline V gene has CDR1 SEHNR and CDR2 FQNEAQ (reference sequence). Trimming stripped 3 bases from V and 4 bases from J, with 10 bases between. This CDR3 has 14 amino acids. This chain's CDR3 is CASSFSGAGNTIYF. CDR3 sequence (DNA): TGTGCCAGCAGCTTTAGCGGGGCAGGAAACACCATATATTTT. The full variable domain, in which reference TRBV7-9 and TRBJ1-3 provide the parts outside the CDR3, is DTGVSQNPRHKITKRGQNVTFRCDPISEHNRLYWYRQTLGQGPEFLTYFQNEAQLEKSRLLSDRFSAERPKGSFSTLEIQRTEQGDSAMYLCASSFSGAGNTIYFGEGSWLTVV.

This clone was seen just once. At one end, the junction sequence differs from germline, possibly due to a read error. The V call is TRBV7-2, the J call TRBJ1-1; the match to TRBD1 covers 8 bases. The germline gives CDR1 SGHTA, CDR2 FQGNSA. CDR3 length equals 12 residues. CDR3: CASSLAGQGAPF. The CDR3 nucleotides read TGTGCCAGCAGCTTAGCGGGTCAGGGGGCCCCCTTT.

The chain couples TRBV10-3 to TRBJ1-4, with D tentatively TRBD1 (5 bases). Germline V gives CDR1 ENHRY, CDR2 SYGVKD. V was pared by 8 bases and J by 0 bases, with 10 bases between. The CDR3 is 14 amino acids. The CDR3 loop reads CAIGTTATNEKLFF. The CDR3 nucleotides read TGTGCCATCGGGACGACAGCAACTAATGAAAAACTGTTTTTT.

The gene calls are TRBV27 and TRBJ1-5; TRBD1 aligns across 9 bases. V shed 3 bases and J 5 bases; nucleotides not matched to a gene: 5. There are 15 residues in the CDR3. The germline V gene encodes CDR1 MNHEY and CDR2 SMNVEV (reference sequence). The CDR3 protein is CASSFGTGSYQPQHF. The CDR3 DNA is TGTGCCAGCAGTTTCGGGACAGGGTCCTATCAGCCCCAGCATTTT.

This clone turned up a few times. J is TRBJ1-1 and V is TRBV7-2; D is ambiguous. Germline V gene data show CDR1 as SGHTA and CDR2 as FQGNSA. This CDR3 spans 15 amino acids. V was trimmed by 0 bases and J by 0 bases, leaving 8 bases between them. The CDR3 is CASSLAVGLNTEAFF. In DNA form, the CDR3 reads TGTGCCAGCAGCTTAGCGGTGGGGTTGAACACTGAAGCTTTCTTT.

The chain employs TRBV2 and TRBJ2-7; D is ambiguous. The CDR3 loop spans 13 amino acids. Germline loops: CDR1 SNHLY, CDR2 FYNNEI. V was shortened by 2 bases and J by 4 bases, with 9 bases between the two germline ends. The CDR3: CASSETPVYEQYF. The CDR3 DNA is TGTGCCAGCAGTGAAACGCCAGTTTACGAGCAGTACTTC.

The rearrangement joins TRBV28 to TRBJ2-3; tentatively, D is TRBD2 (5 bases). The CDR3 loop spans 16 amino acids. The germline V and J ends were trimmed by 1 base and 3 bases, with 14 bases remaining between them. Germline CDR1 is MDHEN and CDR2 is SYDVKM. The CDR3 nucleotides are TGTGCCAGCAGTTTATTCTCGGGAACGCGGACAGATACGCAGTATTTT. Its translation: CASSLFSGTRTDTQYF.

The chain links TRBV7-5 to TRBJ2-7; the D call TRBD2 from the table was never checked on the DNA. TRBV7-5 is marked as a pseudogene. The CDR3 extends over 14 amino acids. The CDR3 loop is CASSLRGLAYEQYF. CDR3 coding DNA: TGTGCCAGCAGCTTACGCGGACTAGCCTACGAGCAGTACTTC.

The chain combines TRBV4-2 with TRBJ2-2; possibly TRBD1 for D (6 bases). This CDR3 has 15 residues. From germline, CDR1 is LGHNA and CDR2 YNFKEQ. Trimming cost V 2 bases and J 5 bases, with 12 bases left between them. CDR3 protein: CASSQQTGSTGELFF. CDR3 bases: TGTGCCAGCAGCCAACAAACAGGGAGTACCGGGGAGCTGTTTTTT.

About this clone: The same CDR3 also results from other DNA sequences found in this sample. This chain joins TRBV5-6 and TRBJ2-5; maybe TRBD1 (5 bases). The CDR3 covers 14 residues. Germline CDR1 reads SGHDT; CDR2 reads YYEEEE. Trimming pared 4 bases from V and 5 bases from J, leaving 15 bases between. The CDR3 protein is CASSLVDSRETQYF. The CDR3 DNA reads TGTGCCAGCAGCCTCGTTGACAGCCGCGAGACCCAGTACTTC.

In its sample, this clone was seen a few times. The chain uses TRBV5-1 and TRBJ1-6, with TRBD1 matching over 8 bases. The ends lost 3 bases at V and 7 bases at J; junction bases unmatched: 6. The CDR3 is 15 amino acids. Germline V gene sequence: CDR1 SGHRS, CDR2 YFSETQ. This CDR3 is CASSSSRQGNSPLHF. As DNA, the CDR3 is TGCGCCAGCAGCTCCTCAAGACAGGGGAATTCACCCCTCCACTTT.

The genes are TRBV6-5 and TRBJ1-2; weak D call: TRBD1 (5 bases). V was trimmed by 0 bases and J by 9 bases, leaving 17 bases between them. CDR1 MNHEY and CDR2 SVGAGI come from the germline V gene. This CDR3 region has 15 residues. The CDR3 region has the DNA TGTGCCAGCAGTTACTCGAGTGGGACCGGCAGGAGCTACACCTTC. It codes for CASSYSSGTGRSYTF.

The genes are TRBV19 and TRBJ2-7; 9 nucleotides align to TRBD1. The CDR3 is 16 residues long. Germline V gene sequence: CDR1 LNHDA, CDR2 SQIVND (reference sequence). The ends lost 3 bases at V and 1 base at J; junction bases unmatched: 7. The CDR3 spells CASSMVQGAASYEQYF. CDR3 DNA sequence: TGTGCCAGTAGTATGGTACAGGGGGCGGCTTCCTACGAGCAGTACTTC.

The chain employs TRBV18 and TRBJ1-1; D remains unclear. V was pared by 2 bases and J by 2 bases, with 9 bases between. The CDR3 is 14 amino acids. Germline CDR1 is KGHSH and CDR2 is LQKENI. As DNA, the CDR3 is TGTGCCAGCTCACCAGTACAGCAAAACACTGAAGCTTTCTTT. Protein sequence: CASSPVQQNTEAFF.

CDR3 region: CASSPDQTYEQYF. The CDR3 DNA sequence: TGCGCCAGCAGCCCGGACCAAACCTACGAGCAGTACTTC. The chain combines TRBV5-1 with TRBJ2-7; D is unclear. This CDR3 contains 13 residues. V was cut by 4 bases and J by 2 bases, with 10 bases left in between. Germline V gene lookup returns CDR1 SGHRS and CDR2 YFSETQ.